These 26 T cell receptor beta chains came from one sample sequenced in a study of shared clonotypes between healthy human individuals. Produced via immunoSEQ multiplex PCR; TCRdb's table is partial and in-frame only. The table shows about 2.3 million clones, with 85% to 95% occurring only once. The specimen was naive CD4+ T cells from PBMCs. Documented subset: CD45RA+ positively selected. These receptors all come from a young man in good health. Some clones in this sample may be carry-over from other donors' samples.

This chain connects TRBV6-5 to TRBJ2-1; D unclear. V lost 4 bases and J 10 bases, leaving 14 bases between the germline ends. Germline V CDR1 and CDR2: MNHEY, SVGAGI. The CDR3 extends over 13 amino acids. DNA of the CDR3: TGTGCCAGCAGTTCCCGGGTTTTGGGGGAGCAGTTCTTC. Residues: CASSSRVLGEQFF.

The chain employs TRBV7-2 and TRBJ2-6; D ambiguous. The CDR3 is 16 residues long. Between the trimmed V and J ends, which lost 5 bases and 0 bases, there was a span of 11 bases. CDR1 is SGHTA and CDR2 is FQGNSA in the germline V gene. CDR3: CASSASTASGANVLTF. CDR3 coding DNA: TGTGCCAGCAGCGCTTCAACAGCCTCTGGGGCCAACGTCCTGACTTTC.

The genes are TRBV6-6 and TRBJ1-2, with D unclear. Trimming removed 4 bases at V and 9 bases at J, with 15 bases between. CDR1 is MNHNY, CDR2 SVGAGI, per germline (reference sequence). The CDR3 consists of 13 residues. The CDR3 region is CASSSSPGVRYTF. CDR3 sequence (DNA): TGTGCCAGCAGTTCTAGCCCCGGGGTTCGCTACACCTTC.

This chain connects TRBV19 to TRBJ1-5; D is ambiguous. V lost 0 bases and J 7 bases, leaving 7 bases between the germline ends. Germline V gene sequence: CDR1 LNHDA, CDR2 SQIVND (reference sequence). This CDR3 contains 13 residues. The CDR3 loop is CASSIDLWQPQHF. DNA of the CDR3: TGTGCCAGTAGTATAGATTTGTGGCAGCCCCAGCATTTT.

The chain joins TRBV21-1 to TRBJ2-2. TRBV21-1 is shown as a pseudogene. The CDR3 is 17 amino acids. The CDR3 DNA reads TGTGCCAGCAGCAAACGCTCCAGCTCCGGAAGGACCGGGGAGCTGTTTTTT. As protein: CASSKRSSSGRTGELFF.

V is TRBV7-3 and J is TRBJ1-1; possible D gene TRBD1, 6 bases. Trimming pared 2 bases from V and 8 bases from J, leaving 15 bases between. The germline CDR1 and CDR2 sequences are SGHTA and FQGTGA. The CDR3 has 14 residues. Here the CDR3 DNA reads TGTGCCAGCAGCTTAGGGGGCGGGGCCCAAGAAGCTTTCTTT. Translation gives CASSLGGGAQEAFF. The whole variable domain, remainder taken from reference TRBV7-3 and TRBJ1-1, is GAGVSQTPSNKVTEKGKYVELRCDPISGHTALYWYRQSLGQGPEFLIYFQGTGAADDSGLPNDRFFAVRPEGSVSTLKIQRTERGDSAVYLCASSLGGGAQEAFFGQGTRLTVV.

Note on this clone: The same CDR3 also results from other DNA sequences found in this sample. The chain couples TRBV2 to TRBJ2-3; a weak D match, TRBD2 (6 bases). Trimming stripped 2 bases from V and 1 base from J, with 10 bases between. The CDR3 contains 15 residues. Germline values: CDR1 SNHLY, CDR2 FYNNEI. CDR3 in amino acids: CASSERGGGTDTQYF. In DNA, the CDR3 is TGTGCCAGCAGTGAACGGGGCGGGGGCACAGATACGCAGTATTTT.

The chain carries TRBV7-3 and TRBJ1-1; D call uncertain. Germline CDR1 and CDR2: SGHTA and FQGTGA. CDR3 size: 14 residues. V lost 1 base, J lost 4 bases, and 10 bases lay in between. CDR3 loop: CASSLIPGGTEAFF. For the CDR3, the DNA is TGTGCCAGCAGCTTAATACCAGGAGGCACTGAAGCTTTCTTT. Variable domain in full (rest from reference TRBV7-3 and TRBJ1-1): GAGVSQTPSNKVTEKGKYVELRCDPISGHTALYWYRQSLGQGPEFLIYFQGTGAADDSGLPNDRFFAVRPEGSVSTLKIQRTERGDSAVYLCASSLIPGGTEAFFGQGTRLTVV.

The gene calls are TRBV29-1 and TRBJ2-2, with a weak D call TRBD2 (6 bases). The CDR3 totals 14 residues. The ends were cut back, 7 bases at V and 2 bases at J, with 14 bases in the middle. Per germline, CDR1 SQVTM and CDR2 ANQGSEA. CDR3 residues: CSAATGTNTGELFF. CDR3 coding DNA: TGCAGCGCCGCAACGGGGACTAACACCGGGGAGCTGTTTTTT.

The gene calls are TRBV6-5 and TRBJ2-1; D is unclear. Germline loops: CDR1 MNHEY, CDR2 SVGAGI. The CDR3 sequence is 12 residues long. V dropped 7 bases and J dropped 9 bases, with 13 bases sitting between them. This chain's CDR3 is CASNPQFGEQFF. The CDR3 nucleotides are TGTGCCAGCAACCCGCAATTCGGTGAGCAGTTCTTC.

This chain connects TRBV7-9 to TRBJ1-1; the D is unclear. Germline CDR1 reads SEHNR; CDR2 reads FQNEAQ (reference sequence). V lost 1 base and J lost 0, with 9 bases in between. The CDR3 is made up of 15 amino acids. CDR3 bases: TGTGCCAGCAGCTTAGTTTATTCCATGAACACTGAAGCTTTCTTT. As protein: CASSLVYSMNTEAFF.

This sequence joins TRBV14 and TRBJ2-3; D gene unclear. The CDR3 covers 13 residues. Trimming removed 4 bases from V and 6 bases from J, with 11 bases in between. Germline V gene lookup returns CDR1 SGHDN and CDR2 FVKESK. The CDR3 coding sequence is TGTGCCAGCAGCCCGATACTGGGGGATACGCAGTATTTT. Translation gives CASSPILGDTQYF.

The V gene is TRBV19, the J gene TRBJ2-1, with TRBD1 matching over 8 bases. V dropped 3 bases and J dropped 9; count of bases not matched to a gene: 13. The CDR3 is 16 residues long. Germline-derived CDR1 and CDR2 are LNHDA and SQIVND (reference sequence). CDR3 loop: CASSILAGGPRVEQFF. The CDR3 coding sequence is TGTGCCAGTAGTATTCTAGCAGGGGGCCCTAGGGTTGAGCAGTTCTTC.

The rearrangement uses TRBV10-1 and TRBJ2-7, with 14 nucleotides matching TRBD2. This CDR3 is 18 amino acids long. J gave up 1 base and V 0 bases, and 5 bases lay outside the gene matches. Germline CDR1 is WNHNN and CDR2 is SYGVQD (reference sequence). The CDR3 reads CASSESGLAGVGSYEQYF. The CDR3 DNA is TGCGCCAGCAGTGAGTCGGGACTAGCGGGAGTTGGGTCCTACGAGCAGTACTTC.

The rearrangement uses TRBV7-9 and TRBJ1-4; D is unresolved. The CDR3 has 14 amino acids. V lost 5 bases, J lost 8 bases, and 15 bases lay in between. Per germline, CDR1 SEHNR and CDR2 FQNEAQ (reference sequence). The CDR3 DNA reads as TGTGCCAGCAGCCAACGGCAAGGGAGAGAAAAACTGTTTTTT. This encodes CASSQRQGREKLFF.

The chain combines TRBV5-6 with TRBJ2-1; 10 bases align to TRBD2. This CDR3 has 15 amino acids. V lost 4 bases to trimming and J lost 3 bases; unmatched junction nucleotides: 4. Germline CDR1 reads SGHDT; CDR2 reads YYEEEE. The CDR3 DNA reads TGTGCCAGCAGCCAGCGGGGGGGAAACTACAATGAGCAGTTCTTC. It yields the protein CASSQRGGNYNEQFF.

The V and J genes are TRBV4-2 and TRBJ2-7; the match to TRBD2 covers 7 bases. With 3 bases clipped from V and 0 bases from J, the junction kept 8 bases outside the gene matches. Germline V lookup: CDR1 LGHNA, CDR2 YNFKEQ. This CDR3 is built from 16 residues. Written as DNA, the CDR3 is TGTGCCAGCAGCCAGGGCGATAGCGGGCTCTCCTACGAGCAGTACTTC. It specifies CASSQGDSGLSYEQYF.

The V and J genes are TRBV18 and TRBJ2-7; 8 bases agree with TRBD1. The V gene's germline CDR1 is KGHSH and CDR2 LQKENI. This CDR3 region has 16 residues. V shed 0 bases, J shed 2 bases, and the junction held 6 bases outside the gene matches. CDR3 in DNA: TGTGCCAGCTCACCACCCCCCGGACAGGGAACCTACGAGCAGTACTTC. Protein product: CASSPPPGQGTYEQYF.

This CDR3 is CASSYSVGLGAGELFF. DNA for the CDR3: TGTGCCAGCAGTTACTCGGTGGGACTGGGTGCCGGGGAGCTGTTTTTT. The chain joins TRBV6-5 to TRBJ2-2; perhaps TRBD2 as D (6 bases). Per the germline V gene, CDR1 is MNHEY and CDR2 is SVGAGI. There are 16 residues in the CDR3. V lost 0 bases, J lost 6 bases, and 14 bases lay in between.

This chain connects TRBV28 to TRBJ2-2; 9 bases match TRBD2. Trimming took 4 bases from V and 3 from J; bases not matched to a gene: 3. Germline V lookup: CDR1 MDHEN, CDR2 SYDVKM. This CDR3 has 15 amino acids. CDR3 DNA: TGTGCCAGCAGTTCTAGCGGGACGGACACCGGGGAGCTGTTTTTT. Protein product: CASSSSGTDTGELFF.

The rearrangement links TRBV18 to TRBJ2-1, with TRBD1 matching 8 bases. The junction had 5 bases not matched to a gene; V was cut back by 3 bases and J by 4 bases. The germline CDR1 and CDR2 sequences are KGHSH and LQKENI. The CDR3 consists of 15 residues. The CDR3 coding sequence is TGTGCCAGCTCACCCCAGGGGGCGGGGTACAATGAGCAGTTCTTC. This sequence encodes CASSPQGAGYNEQFF.

This clone was detected a few times. Within the sample, other DNA sequences also encode this same CDR3. The J gene is TRBJ1-1, the V gene TRBV10-3; unclear D gene. Trimming removed 2 bases from V and 8 bases from J, with 6 bases in between. CDR3 length: 11 amino acids. CDR1 and CDR2 from the germline V gene are ENHRY and SYGVKD. This CDR3 reads CAISEGGEAFF. CDR3 coding DNA: TGTGCCATCAGTGAGGGAGGGGAAGCTTTCTTT.

The chain has TRBV28 and TRBJ1-3; tentatively, D is TRBD1 (5 bases). The length of the CDR3 is 15 residues. V was shortened by 8 bases and J by 1 base, with 15 bases between the two germline ends. Germline CDR1 reads MDHEN; CDR2 reads SYDVKM. DNA for the CDR3: TGTGCCAGCGAAGCACTCCAGGGTTCTGGAAACACCATATATTTT. Protein sequence: CASEALQGSGNTIYF. The complete variable domain, with remaining parts taken from reference TRBV28 and TRBJ1-3, reads DVKVTQSSRYLVKRTGEKVFLECVQDMDHENMFWYRQDPGLGLRLIYFSYDVKMKEKGDIPEGYSVSREKKERFSLILESASTNQTSMYLCASEALQGSGNTIYFGEGSWLTVV.

Notes on this clone: The sample holds other DNA sequences that translate to the same CDR3. The chain employs TRBV19 and TRBJ1-2, with a tentative D call TRBD1 (5 bases). Germline loops: CDR1 LNHDA, CDR2 SQIVND (reference sequence). This CDR3 has 13 residues. Trimming removed 4 bases at V and 5 bases at J, with 11 bases between. The CDR3 DNA is TGTGCCAGTAGTAAGGGACCCGGGTATGGCTACACCTTC. Translation gives CASSKGPGYGYTF. The full variable domain, with the rest looked up from reference TRBV19 and TRBJ1-2, is DGGITQSPKYLFRKEGQNVTLSCEQNLNHDAMYWYRQDPGQGLRLIYYSQIVNDFQKGDIAEGYSVSREKKESFPLTVTSAQKNPTAFYLCASSKGPGYGYTFGSGTRLTVV.

This clone was recorded once. The chain uses TRBV7-2 and TRBJ2-1; D perhaps matches TRBD1 (6 bases). V lost 7 bases and J 2 bases, leaving 12 bases between the germline ends. Germline CDR1 reads SGHTA; CDR2 reads FQGNSA. The CDR3 consists of 14 residues. The CDR3 region has the DNA TGTGCCAGCATCCCCAGGGGAACCTACAATGAGCAGTTCTTC. Translating gives CASIPRGTYNEQFF.

The chain recombines TRBV7-2 with TRBJ1-6; weak D call: TRBD1 (5 bases). The CDR3 has 17 amino acids. Trimming took off 4 bases at V and 1 base at J, with 14 bases between the two ends. Germline V gene data show CDR1 as SGHTA and CDR2 as FQGNSA. The DNA for the CDR3 is TGTGCCAGCAGCTCCCCATCAGGGAGATCCTATAATTCACCCCTCCACTTT. It yields the protein CASSSPSGRSYNSPLHF. The entire variable domain, with the rest obtained from reference TRBV7-2 and TRBJ1-6, is as follows: GAGVSQSPSNKVTEKGKDVELRCDPISGHTALYWYRQSLGQGLEFLIYFQGNSAPDKSGLPSDRFSAERTGGSVSTLTIQRTQQEDSAVYLCASSSPSGRSYNSPLHFGNGTRLTVT.